This TCR beta chain was sequenced for a study of beta chain features in type 1 diabetes. As every portion of the isolated RNA was reverse transcribed, the sequencing read expressed TCRB transcripts. The protocol was immunoSEQ multiplex PCR, while the TCRdb copy is restricted to in-frame clones and leaves out a portion. The sample contains about 270,000 clones, more than 13% of which appear only once. The junction had 10 bases not matched to a gene; V was cut back by 6 bases and J by 11 bases. Germline V gives CDR1 MNHNS, CDR2 SASEGT. The CDR3 contains 13 residues. Study findings and constraints: The question left open here concerned HLA type influencing TCRB rearrangement. High TCR expression in some cells could lead to their over-representation in cDNA sequencing. Within the patient group, naive, central memory and Treg TCRB repertoires appeared more similar to each other than within healthy donors. Among all four CD4+ subsets, Type 1 diabetes patients had TCRB CDR3s that were moderately but significantly shorter.

Concerning this clone itself: What it recognizes is unknown.

The receptor was isolated from a man under 40 with type 1 diabetes. The chain links TRBV6-1 to TRBJ1-5, with 7 bases that match TRBD1. Specimen: naive CD4+ T cells from blood. CDR3 bases: TGTGCCAGCAGCCGACAGGGTGGTACGGCCCAGCATTTT. This codes for CASSRQGGTAQHF.